Listed below are T cell receptor beta chains from one sample, sequenced in a study of molecular identifiers for immune sequencing clone quantification. TCRdb analysed the PCR reads with MiXCR anew, one entry per CDR3 protein. The table shows about 640,000 distinct CDR3 sequences, with 15% to 20% occurring only once. Input material: naive CD8+ T cells from blood, with Jurkat cell RNA spiked in. These receptors were obtained from a human donor in good health. Some libraries in this study had Jurkat cell RNA spiked in. Each CDR3 is given with its conserved first and last residue. A D gene is named only where the DNA matches it firmly. Clone sizes are given selectively: once, few, many, or a class where the clone is expanded.

many TRBJ2-1 - TRBV19 CASSTVFAGGQFF TGTGCCAGTAGTACTGTTTTCGCCGGGGGGCAGTTCTTC
many TRBJ2-7 - TRBV11-2 CASSPGQRSYEQYF TGTGCCAGCAGCCCCGGACAGCGCTCCTACGAGCAGTACTTC
many TRBJ2-7 - TRBV27 CATGLRYEQYF TGTGCCACGGGGTTACGGTACGAGCAGTACTTC
many TRBJ1-4 - TRBV7-9 CASSLVPGEGEKLFF TGTGCCAGCAGCTTAGTTCCCGGAGAGGGTGAAAAACTGTTTTTT
few TRBJ2-1 TRBD2 TRBV5-1 CASSERGAYNEQFF TGCGCCAGCAGCGAGCGGGGAGCCTACAATGAGCAGTTCTTC
- TRBJ2-7 TRBD2 TRBV13 CASSFRDYPYEQYF TGTGCCAGCAGCTTCCGGGACTACCCCTACGAGCAGTACTTC
many TRBJ2-1 TRBD2 TRBV30 CAWSETLAGEPNEQFF TGTGCCTGGAGTGAAACTCTAGCGGGGGAGCCCAATGAGCAGTTCTTC
many TRBJ2-7 - TRBV7-2 CASSPPGRTSYEQYF TGTGCCAGCAGCCCCCCCGGGCGGACCTCCTACGAGCAGTACTTC
many TRBJ1-6 - TRBV23-1 CASSQDQDSKNSPLHF TGCGCCAGCAGTCAAGATCAGGACAGCAAGAATTCACCCCTCCACTTT
many TRBJ1-1 TRBD1 TRBV7-6 CASSLPPGTGGNTEAFF TGTGCCAGCAGCTTACCCCCCGGGACAGGGGGGAACACTGAAGCTTTCTTT
many TRBJ2-2 - TRBV20-1 CSARDRDFYTGELFF TGCAGTGCTAGAGACCGGGACTTTTACACCGGGGAGCTGTTTTTT
few TRBJ2-7 - TRBV19 CASSMQGLSPEQYF TGTGCCAGTAGTATGCAGGGTCTCTCCCCCGAGCAGTACTTC
many TRBJ1-5 - TRBV20-1 CSGKGGVGNQPQHF TGCAGTGGAAAGGGCGGGGTCGGAAATCAGCCCCAGCATTTT
- TRBJ2-1 - TRBV5-6 CAGSSGPSSYNEQFF TGTGCCGGCAGCTCCGGCCCAAGCTCCTACAATGAGCAGTTCTTC
- TRBJ2-5 TRBD2 TRBV3-1 CASSQPSGGPLETQYF TGTGCCAGCAGCCAACCTAGCGGGGGTCCCCTGGAGACCCAGTACTTC
many TRBJ2-2 - TRBV5-1 CASSLAGVNTGELFF TGCGCCAGCAGCTTGGCCGGGGTAAACACCGGGGAGCTGTTTTTT
many TRBJ2-7 - TRBV19 CASSMGGYTYEQYF TGTGCCAGTAGTATGGGGGGTTATACCTACGAGCAGTACTTC
- TRBJ2-7 - TRBV5-3 CASSLFFGPYGQYF TGTGCCAGCAGCCTCTTTTTCGGACCTTACGGGCAGTACTTC
- TRBJ2-1 - TRBV6-2/TRBV6-3 CASTSRLATYNEQFF TGTGCCAGCACGAGTCGGCTAGCGACCTACAATGAGCAGTTCTTC
many TRBJ2-7 TRBD2 TRBV27 CASSHGTSGHYEQYF TGTGCCAGCAGTCACGGGACTAGCGGACACTACGAGCAGTACTTC
- TRBJ2-7 - TRBV7-3 CASSLAAGGSYEQYF TGTGCCAGCAGCTTGGCCGCAGGGGGGTCCTACGAGCAGTACTTC
- TRBJ2-7 - TRBV5-6 CASSGGGTPYEQYF TGTGCCAGCAGCGGTGGGGGGACCCCCTACGAGCAGTACTTC
many TRBJ2-3 TRBD1 TRBV24-1 CATSRQGLTDTQYF TGTGCCACCAGTCGACAGGGCCTCACAGATACGCAGTATTTT
many TRBJ2-7 - TRBV27 CASSLSRRSEQYF TGTGCCAGCAGTCTAAGCCGCCGGAGCGAGCAGTACTTC
many TRBJ1-5 TRBD1 TRBV7-6 CASSLAEGARGQPQHF TGTGCCAGCAGCTTAGCGGAGGGGGCAAGGGGTCAGCCCCAGCATTTT
- TRBJ1-4 - TRBV12-3/TRBV12-4 CASNSPLNEKLFF TGTGCCAGCAATTCCCCGCTTAATGAAAAACTGTTTTTT
few TRBJ2-7 TRBD2 TRBV9 CASSVGGEGDEQYF TGTGCCAGCAGCGTAGGAGGGGAGGGCGACGAGCAGTACTTC
many TRBJ2-1 - TRBV20-1 CSALQRYEQFF TGCAGTGCTTTACAGCGGTATGAGCAGTTCTTC
many TRBJ2-3 - TRBV27 CASSLGPAEYTDTQYF TGTGCCAGCAGTTTAGGCCCAGCGGAATACACAGATACGCAGTATTTT
- TRBJ2-1 TRBD1 TRBV5-3 CASSWGQGLYEQFF TGTGCCAGCAGCTGGGGACAGGGGCTCTACGAGCAGTTCTTC
many TRBJ2-7 - TRBV2 CASSEEAGRSYEQYF TGTGCCAGCAGTGAAGAGGCGGGGAGAAGCTACGAGCAGTACTTC
few TRBJ2-5 - TRBV6-5 CASSYRGRGPQETQYF TGTGCCAGCAGTTACAGAGGGCGGGGACCCCAAGAGACCCAGTACTTC
- TRBJ1-1 TRBD1 TRBV7-9 CASSSHRGHFYSTEAFF TGTGCCAGCAGCTCCCACAGGGGGCACTTTTATTCCACTGAAGCTTTCTTT
many TRBJ2-3 TRBD2 TRBV7-8 CASSYRPDLRGLAGGPGGEDTQYF TGTGCCAGCAGCTACAGACCCGATCTAAGGGGACTAGCGGGGGGGCCTGGAGGGGAAGATACGCAGTATTTT
many TRBJ2-3 - TRBV7-6 CASSLASGAPSTDTQYF TGTGCCAGCAGCTTAGCGTCGGGCGCACCCAGCACAGATACGCAGTATTTT
- TRBJ1-2 TRBD1 TRBV7-9 CASSSPGTGIFNYGYTF TGTGCCAGCAGCTCCCCAGGGACAGGGATTTTTAACTATGGCTACACCTTC
- TRBJ1-2 TRBD1 TRBV19 CASSIDAGQQNYGYTF TGTGCCAGTAGTATAGATGCGGGACAGCAGAACTATGGCTACACCTTC
many TRBJ2-3 - TRBV7-2 CASSLLQYNTDTQYF TGTGCCAGCAGCTTATTACAGTATAACACAGATACGCAGTATTTT
many TRBJ2-7 - TRBV7-8 CASTGLAYEQYF TGTGCCAGCACTGGACTTGCCTACGAGCAGTACTTC
many TRBJ2-7 - TRBV19 CASSIGTPNYEQYF TGTGCCAGTAGTATCGGGACCCCCAACTACGAGCAGTACTTC
once TRBJ1-1 - TRBV9 CASSVEGANTGAFF TGTGCCAGCAGCGTAGAGGGCGCCAACACTGGAGCTTTCTTT
- TRBJ2-7 - TRBV7-9 CASSPGRGWDEQYF TGTGCCAGCAGCCCGGGACGGGGGTGGGACGAGCAGTACTTC
many TRBJ2-7 TRBD2 TRBV4-1 CASSQVRLAGAYEQYF TGCGCCAGCAGCCAAGTCCGCCTAGCGGGAGCGTACGAGCAGTACTTC
many TRBJ2-7 TRBD1 TRBV7-9 CASSLPDRGPAYEQYF TGTGCCAGCAGCTTACCCGACAGGGGTCCCGCCTACGAGCAGTACTTC